This T cell receptor (beta chain) was profiled in a study of CD8 T cells in ankylosing spondylitis. TCRdb reanalysed the 5' RACE reads using MiXCR and keeps one entry per CDR3 protein. The sample has a few hundred thousand distinct CDR3 sequences; about 18% are singletons. This clonotype has only a few counts. This CDR3 spans 13 amino acids. Germline V gene data show CDR1 as SGHKS and CDR2 as YYEKEE (reference sequence). The germline V and J ends were trimmed by 5 bases and 4 bases, with 13 bases remaining between them. The TCR sequence derives from a male donor with ankylosing spondylitis or in good health (not recorded which). Sequences were obtained from blood, either unsorted or a sorted T cell fraction (not recorded which). The chain has TRBV5-5 and TRBJ2-7, with D tentatively TRBD1 (6 bases). DNA for the CDR3: TGTGCCAGCAGAGCAGGGGATGGGTACGAGCAGTACTTC. This gives the protein CASRAGDGYEQYF.